These 30 T cell receptor beta chains originate from one sample sequenced in a study of CD8 T cells in ankylosing spondylitis. MiXCR, applied by TCRdb to the 5' RACE reads, yields one record per CDR3 protein. The sample has about 150,000 distinct CDR3 sequences; roughly 44% are singletons. Sequences were obtained from synovial fluid, either unsorted or a sorted T cell fraction (not recorded which). The receptors shown here come from a male donor with ankylosing spondylitis.

Ten or more counts support this clonotype. V gene TRBV6-1 combines with J gene TRBJ2-3; 9 bases match TRBD1. The V gene's germline CDR1 is MNHNS and CDR2 SASEGT. V shed 3 bases and J 3 bases; nucleotides not matched to a gene: 4. The CDR3 totals 15 residues. The CDR3 DNA reads TGTGCCAGCAGTGAGGACAGGGGTACAACAGATACGCAGTATTTT. Translation gives CASSEDRGTTDTQYF.

This clonotype was detected only a few times. J is TRBJ1-6 and V is TRBV5-1, with D unresolved. The CDR3 is 15 amino acids. The germline gives CDR1 SGHRS, CDR2 YFSETQ. The germline V and J ends were trimmed by 0 bases and 8 bases, with 12 bases remaining between them. Here the CDR3 DNA reads TGCGCCAGCAGCTTGGGGGTCTATAGGGATTCACCCCTCCACTTT. Encoded protein: CASSLGVYRDSPLHF.

The J gene is TRBJ2-3, the V gene TRBV27; perhaps TRBD2 as D (6 bases). V gave up 1 base and J gave up 9 bases, with 14 bases separating them. Germline values: CDR1 MNHEY, CDR2 SMNVEV (reference sequence). The CDR3 is made up of 14 amino acids. The CDR3 reads CASSLFGGARTQYF. The CDR3 region has the DNA TGTGCCAGCAGTTTATTTGGCGGGGCAAGAACGCAGTATTTT.

This clonotype is medium-sized within its sample. The chain is built from TRBV29-1 and TRBJ1-1; the D gene is possibly TRBD1 (5 bases). This CDR3 region has 12 residues. Looked up from germline, CDR1 is SQVTM and CDR2 is ANQGSEA. With 6 bases removed from V and 4 bases from J, the gap between germline ends came to 12 bases. In DNA form, the CDR3 reads TGCAGCGTCCAGGGTTCCAGCACTGAAGCTTTCTTT. It specifies CSVQGSSTEAFF. Complete variable domain (other parts from reference TRBV29-1 and TRBJ1-1): SAVISQKPSRDICQRGTSLTIQCQVDSQVTMMFWYRQQPGQSLTLIATANQGSEATYESGFVIDKFPISRPNLTFSTLTVSNMSPEDSSIYLCSVQGSSTEAFFGQGTRLTVV.

This clonotype was seen a handful of times. The rearrangement joins TRBV7-9 to TRBJ2-5; TRBD1 or TRBD2 may be the D gene (6 bases each). Trimming left V 2 bases short and J 5 bases short, with 21 bases between. The germline CDR1 and CDR2 sequences are SEHNR and FQNEAQ (reference sequence). The CDR3 is 17 residues long. DNA of the CDR3: TGTGCCAGCAGCTTACCCCGGGGGCAGGCCTTTGGGGAGACCCAGTACTTC. It specifies CASSLPRGQAFGETQYF.

This clonotype was counted a few times. The chain joins TRBV6-2 or TRBV6-3 to TRBJ2-7; D gene uncertain. Germline assignment: CDR1 MNHEY and CDR2 SVGEGT. The germline V and J ends were trimmed by 5 bases and 3 bases, with 14 bases remaining between them. The CDR3 totals 14 residues. CDR3 bases: TGTGCCAGCAGTAAACACAACAACCGCTACGAGCAGTACTTC. Translated: CASSKHNNRYEQYF.

The chain has TRBV24-1 and TRBJ2-7; the match to TRBD1 covers 7 bases. Trimming took 2 bases from V and 6 from J; bases not matched to a gene: 9. The CDR3 covers 15 residues. Per the germline V gene, CDR1 is KGHDR and CDR2 is SFDVKD. CDR3 in DNA: TGTGCCACCAGTGATTCGCGACAGGGTTCCCGCGAGCAGTACTTC. Translation: CATSDSRQGSREQYF.

V and J are TRBV6-1 and TRBJ1-1; D not certain. Germline V lookup: CDR1 MNHNS, CDR2 SASEGT. This CDR3 comprises 16 residues. V lost 7 bases and J lost 0, with 18 bases in between. CDR3: CASIRLGFLLNTEAFF. The CDR3 nucleotides are TGTGCCAGCATCAGACTAGGGTTTCTCCTGAACACTGAAGCTTTCTTT.

The chain couples TRBV10-3 to TRBJ2-2; TRBD2 agrees at 10 bases. Germline V gene data show CDR1 as ENHRY and CDR2 as SYGVKD. The CDR3 extends over 17 amino acids. Trimming removed 8 bases from V and 7 bases from J; junction bases left unmatched: 16. CDR3 sequence: CAISPGVAGGILGELFF. Written as DNA, the CDR3 is TGTGCCATCTCCCCGGGGGTAGCGGGGGGTATCCTCGGGGAGCTGTTTTTT.

The chain employs TRBV10-3 and TRBJ2-7; 10 nucleotides match TRBD2. Trimming removed 6 bases from V and 0 bases from J; junction bases left unmatched: 17. CDR1 is ENHRY and CDR2 is SYGVKD in the germline V gene. The CDR3 length is 19 residues. The CDR3 sequence is CAIRRFRVQREGPSYEQYF. The CDR3 DNA reads TGTGCCATCAGAAGGTTTAGGGTTCAGCGGGAGGGCCCCTCCTACGAGCAGTACTTC.

This clonotype was seen ten or more times. V gene TRBV29-1 combines with J gene TRBJ2-3; D may be TRBD2 (6 bases). Trimming removed 2 bases from V and 2 bases from J, with 11 bases in between. The CDR3 contains 14 residues. Germline V gives CDR1 SQVTM, CDR2 ANQGSEA. CDR3 bases: TGCAGCGTTGAAATGGGACTGCCCACAGATACGCAGTATTTT. This gives the protein CSVEMGLPTDTQYF.

The J gene is TRBJ2-3, the V gene TRBV29-1; D possibly corresponds to TRBD2 (6 bases). The germline gives CDR1 SQVTM, CDR2 ANQGSEA. The CDR3 is 15 residues long. The V and J ends lost 3 bases and 1 base respectively, with 14 bases between them. CDR3 DNA sequence: TGCAGCGTTGAGAGGACAAGGGAGGGCACAGATACGCAGTATTTT. This gives the protein CSVERTREGTDTQYF.

The genes are TRBV15 and TRBJ2-3; TRBD2 matches 12 bases. The CDR3 loop spans 18 amino acids. V was pared by 1 base and J by 1 base, with 6 bases of the junction left unmatched. From germline, CDR1 is LNHNV and CDR2 YYDKDF (reference sequence). The CDR3 DNA reads TGTGCCACCAGCAGAGGACTAGCGGGAGCCCCGGGCACAGATACGCAGTATTTT. As protein: CATSRGLAGAPGTDTQYF.

This chain links TRBV12-3 or TRBV12-4 with TRBJ2-1; D may be TRBD1 or TRBD2 (5 bases each). The CDR3 is 14 residues long. V was trimmed by 5 bases and J by 8 bases, leaving 16 bases between them. DNA for the CDR3: TGTGCCAGCAGTACCGGGACCCCCTATTATGAGCAGTTCTTC. Protein: CASSTGTPYYEQFF.

The rearrangement uses TRBV7-9 and TRBJ1-4; D is undetermined. Germline values: CDR1 SEHNR, CDR2 FQNEAQ (reference sequence). The CDR3 loop spans 14 amino acids. V lost 8 bases, J lost 3 bases, and 13 bases lay in between. The CDR3 DNA reads as TGTGCCAGCTCCGGGGTAGGGCCTAATGAAAAACTGTTTTTT. Amino acids: CASSGVGPNEKLFF.

This clonotype was detected only a few times. The gene calls are TRBV7-2 and TRBJ2-5, with D uncertain. The CDR3 extends over 13 amino acids. V was cut by 1 base and J by 7 bases, with 10 bases left in between. The germline gives CDR1 SGHTA, CDR2 FQGNSA. CDR3 sequence reads: CASSLGPTTTQYF. The DNA for the CDR3 is TGTGCCAGCAGCTTAGGCCCTACTACGACCCAGTACTTC.

This sequence joins TRBV20-1 and TRBJ2-1; either TRBD1 or TRBD2 may supply D (5 bases each). The CDR3 runs 18 residues. The ends were cut back, 3 bases at V and 6 bases at J, with 27 bases in the middle. Germline V gene lookup returns CDR1 DFQATT and CDR2 SNEGSKA (reference sequence). The CDR3 loop reads CSARGVRGRCILRNEQFF. The DNA of the CDR3 is TGCAGTGCTAGGGGGGTTCGGGGTAGGTGCATTCTACGCAATGAGCAGTTCTTC.

The rearrangement uses TRBV12-3 or TRBV12-4 and TRBJ2-7; D gene uncertain. V shed 5 bases and J shed 3 bases, with 14 bases lying between them. The CDR3 is 14 residues long. The CDR3 nucleotides read TGTGCCAGCAGTCCTTGGCATCCTGTCTACGAGCAGTACTTC. Translating it yields CASSPWHPVYEQYF.

This clonotype was recorded a few times. V and J are TRBV27 and TRBJ2-7; D call uncertain. CDR3 length: 16 amino acids. Germline values: CDR1 MNHEY, CDR2 SMNVEV (reference sequence). Trimming stripped 6 bases from V and 1 base from J, with 19 bases between. The CDR3 spells CASSTAVRSTSYEQYF. The CDR3 nucleotides are TGTGCCAGCAGCACCGCGGTCAGGAGTACGTCCTACGAGCAGTACTTC.

This clonotype appeared a few times. The V and J genes are TRBV9 and TRBJ2-1, with 11 bases lining up with TRBD2. Germline V CDR1 and CDR2: SGDLS, YYNGEE. CDR3 size: 18 residues. Unmatched junction bases numbered 5, after V lost 0 bases and J lost 0 bases. CDR3 DNA: TGTGCCAGCAGCGTAGCCCCTAGCGGGAGGATCTCCTACAATGAGCAGTTCTTC. Translation: CASSVAPSGRISYNEQFF.

This rearrangement joins TRBV20-1 to TRBJ1-2; D is uncertain. Looked up from germline, CDR1 is DFQATT and CDR2 is SNEGSKA (reference sequence). The CDR3 has 14 amino acids. Trimming stripped 0 bases from V and 1 base from J, with 9 bases between. CDR3 region: CSARDLASNYGYTF. CDR3 in DNA: TGCAGTGCTAGAGATCTGGCAAGTAACTATGGCTACACCTTC.

J is TRBJ1-3 and V is TRBV4-1; TRBD1 agrees at 11 bases. The CDR3 covers 18 residues. After removal of 6 bases from V and 0 bases from J, the junction contained 10 bases not matched to a gene. Germline V CDR1 and CDR2: MGHRA, YSYEKL. The CDR3 loop is CASSRTGGFPRSGNTIYF. CDR3 nucleotides: TGCGCCAGCAGTCGGACAGGGGGCTTTCCTCGCTCTGGAAACACCATATATTTT.

J is TRBJ2-1 and V is TRBV10-3, with 14 bases aligning to TRBD2. From germline, CDR1 is ENHRY and CDR2 SYGVKD. This CDR3 has 16 residues. The V and J ends lost 6 bases and 5 bases, in that order; junction bases with no gene match: 6. The DNA of the CDR3 is TGTGCCATCAGCCGACTAGCGGGGGGGACCAACAATGAGCAGTTCTTC. Translated, it gives CAISRLAGGTNNEQFF.

This rearrangement joins TRBV7-4 to TRBJ2-5, with 7 bases matching TRBD1. CDR1 and CDR2 from the germline V gene are SGHVT and SQSDAQ. The V segment lost 2 bases and the J segment 5 bases; nucleotides outside the gene matches: 5. The CDR3 is made up of 14 amino acids. CDR3 nucleotide sequence: TGTGCCAGCAGCTTAAGACAGGGCGGCGAGACCCAGTACTTC. Translated, it gives CASSLRQGGETQYF.

There are many counts of this clonotype. The rearrangement uses TRBV5-1 and TRBJ2-2; D may be TRBD1 or TRBD2 (5 bases each). The V end was cut by 4 bases, the J end by 5 bases, with 12 bases between. This CDR3 region has 14 residues. CDR1 is SGHRS, CDR2 YFSETQ, per germline. The CDR3 region is CASSAGDGTGELFF. The CDR3 DNA sequence: TGCGCCAGCAGCGCCGGGGACGGTACCGGGGAGCTGTTTTTT. The entire variable domain, with the rest obtained from reference TRBV5-1 and TRBJ2-2, is as follows: KAGVTQTPRYLIKTRGQQVTLSCSPISGHRSVSWYQQTPGQGLQFLFEYFSETQRNKGNFPGRFSGRQFSNSRSEMNVSTLELGDSALYLCASSAGDGTGELFFGEGSRLTVL.

This clonotype was seen more than once but under ten times. This chain uses TRBV5-1 with TRBJ2-1, with D unclear. Germline lookup yields CDR1 SGHRS and CDR2 YFSETQ. This CDR3 spans 12 amino acids. Trimming pared 0 bases from V and 7 bases from J, leaving 5 bases between. The CDR3 DNA sequence: TGCGCCAGCAGCTTGGTCAGGAATGAGCAGTTCTTC. It codes for CASSLVRNEQFF.

This clonotype was detected a few times. The chain combines TRBV13 with TRBJ1-1, with 8 bases matching TRBD1. J gave up 2 bases and V 5 bases, and 7 bases lay outside the gene matches. Looked up from germline, CDR1 is PRHDT and CDR2 is FYEKMQ (reference sequence). CDR3 length: 15 amino acids. The CDR3 sequence: CASSPGQGVNTEAFF. For the CDR3, the DNA is TGTGCCAGCAGCCCCGGACAGGGCGTAAACACTGAAGCTTTCTTT.

This clonotype has more than one count but fewer than ten. This chain joins TRBV7-3 and TRBJ2-5; D is tentatively TRBD1 or TRBD2 (5 bases each). The CDR3 has 15 residues. Germline CDR1 is SGHTA and CDR2 is FQGTGA. V lost 5 bases to trimming and J lost 5 bases, with 18 bases between them. The CDR3 loop reads CASSPTPGTLETQYF. CDR3 DNA sequence: TGTGCCAGCAGCCCCACCCCCGGGACCCTGGAGACCCAGTACTTC.

The chain uses TRBV28 and TRBJ2-7, with D possibly matching TRBD1 (5 bases). Looked up from germline, CDR1 is MDHEN and CDR2 is SYDVKM. The CDR3 consists of 15 residues. Trimming took 3 bases from V and 5 from J, leaving 17 bases between them. In DNA form, the CDR3 reads TGTGCCAGCAGTTTGTTTGCAGGGCCTCCCGACGAGCAGTACTTC. Amino acid sequence: CASSLFAGPPDEQYF. The full variable domain, its missing parts supplied by reference TRBV28 and TRBJ2-7, is DVKVTQSSRYLVKRTGEKVFLECVQDMDHENMFWYRQDPGLGLRLIYFSYDVKMKEKGDIPEGYSVSREKKERFSLILESASTNQTSMYLCASSLFAGPPDEQYFGPGTRLTVT.

The chain employs TRBV10-3 and TRBJ1-2; D might be TRBD1 (5 bases). Trimming took 0 bases from V and 0 from J, leaving 23 bases between them. This CDR3 comprises 20 residues. Germline lookup yields CDR1 ENHRY and CDR2 SYGVKD. The CDR3 spells CAISESDPFEGLLANYGYTF. The CDR3 bases are TGTGCCATCAGTGAGTCGGACCCTTTTGAGGGGCTACTAGCTAACTATGGCTACACCTTC.